Presented here are 10 T cell receptor beta chains from one specimen sequenced in a study of T cells after yellow fever vaccination. TCRdb fed the 5' RACE reads into MiXCR, producing one record per CDR3 protein. This sample carries about 25,000 distinct CDR3 sequences, about 3.2% of them seen once, and the ten largest clones take 0.98%. The specimen was PBMCs, either bulk or a sorted T-cell subset (CD4+, CD8+, memory, or dextramer-sorted; not recorded which), collected approximately 47 days after the first yellow fever vaccination. The source is a young man who received the YFV17D yellow fever vaccine.

This clonotype showed up many times. The V and J genes are TRBV6-5 and TRBJ1-5; TRBD1 might be the D (6 bases). The CDR3 covers 14 residues. Trimming pared 7 bases from V and 4 bases from J, leaving 14 bases between. Germline V gene data show CDR1 as MNHEY and CDR2 as SVGAGI. DNA of the CDR3: TGTGCCAGCACCAAGGGGGGCGGGAATCAGCCCCAGCATTTT. Translated, it gives CASTKGGGNQPQHF.

This clonotype was observed at least ten times. The V gene is TRBV5-1, the J gene TRBJ2-1; D remains ambiguous. Trimming shortened V by 3 bases and J by 1 base, and 8 bases separated the two germline ends. Germline V gene lookup returns CDR1 SGHRS and CDR2 YFSETQ. CDR3 length: 14 amino acids. The DNA for the CDR3 is TGCGCCAGCAGCTCCGGCGTTTCCTACAATGAGCAGTTCTTC. The encoded protein is CASSSGVSYNEQFF.

This clonotype is medium-sized (0.01 to 0.1%) within its sample. V gene TRBV20-1 combines with J gene TRBJ1-3; TRBD1 might be the D (6 bases). There are 12 residues in the CDR3. V shed 6 bases and J shed 11 bases, with 17 bases lying between them. Per the germline V gene, CDR1 is DFQATT and CDR2 is SNEGSKA (reference sequence). CDR3 in amino acids: CSAQLQGTAIYF. The CDR3 region has the DNA TGCAGTGCGCAATTACAGGGAACCGCCATATATTTT.

At least ten counts were recorded for this clonotype. This sequence joins TRBV7-9 and TRBJ1-3; TRBD1 might be the D (6 bases). The CDR3 runs to 17 residues. The germline V gene has CDR1 SEHNR and CDR2 FQNEAQ (reference sequence). The ends were cut back, 5 bases at V and 0 bases at J, with 17 bases in the middle. The CDR3 loop is CASSPTGQTSSGNTIYF. The CDR3 DNA follows: TGTGCCAGCAGCCCGACCGGACAGACAAGCTCTGGAAACACCATATATTTT.

This clonotype was recorded many times. The chain has TRBV7-8 and TRBJ2-1, with D possibly being TRBD1 or TRBD2 (5 bases each). The CDR3 covers 14 residues. V was cut by 7 bases and J by 0 bases, with 10 bases left in between. Germline assignment: CDR1 SGHVS and CDR2 FQNEAQ. The CDR3 region is CASTGALSYNEQFF. In nucleotides, the CDR3 is TGTGCCAGCACCGGGGCCCTCTCCTACAATGAGCAGTTCTTC.

This clonotype has at least ten counts. V and J are TRBV29-1 and TRBJ1-4, with 9 bases that match TRBD1. Trimming cost V 7 bases and J 4 bases; bases outside gene matches: 4. Germline CDR1 SQVTM, CDR2 ANQGSEA. The CDR3 is 13 amino acids. In DNA form, the CDR3 reads TGCAGCGGTGGGACAGGGAGTAATGAAAAACTGTTTTTT. Translated: CSGGTGSNEKLFF.

Many counts were recorded for this clonotype. Here the CDR3 reads CASSLAESGNYGYTF. CDR3 coding DNA: TGTGCCAGCAGCTTAGCGGAGTCCGGAAACTATGGCTACACCTTC. The gene calls are TRBV7-2 and TRBJ1-2; D unclear. The CDR3 is 15 residues long. Trimming took 0 bases from V and 2 from J, leaving 10 bases between them. Germline V CDR1 and CDR2: SGHTA, FQGNSA.

The table lists this clonotype with many counts. The chain employs TRBV7-2 and TRBJ2-4; D call uncertain. Germline V gives CDR1 SGHTA, CDR2 FQGNSA. With 5 bases removed from V and 3 bases from J, the gap between germline ends came to 8 bases. The CDR3 runs to 13 residues. The CDR3 here is CASSPPGKNIQYF. In DNA, the CDR3 is TGTGCCAGCAGCCCCCCCGGCAAAAACATTCAGTACTTC. Together with reference TRBV7-2 and TRBJ2-4, the CDR3 gives the full variable domain: GAGVSQSPSNKVTEKGKDVELRCDPISGHTALYWYRQSLGQGLEFLIYFQGNSAPDKSGLPSDRFSAERTGGSVSTLTIQRTQQEDSAVYLCASSPPGKNIQYFGAGTRLSVL.

This clonotype was recorded many times. The chain couples TRBV18 to TRBJ2-6; TRBD1 matches at 11 bases. CDR3 length: 18 amino acids. Germline CDR1 is KGHSH and CDR2 is LQKENI. The ends lost 2 bases at V and 0 bases at J; junction bases unmatched: 3. The DNA of the CDR3 is TGTGCCAGCTCACCAAGGGACAGGGGGTACTCTGGGGCCAACGTCCTGACTTTC. This translates into CASSPRDRGYSGANVLTF.

The sample holds many counts of this clonotype. V usage is TRBV5-5 and J usage is TRBJ2-6, with D possibly matching TRBD2 (5 bases). The CDR3 runs 16 residues. The ends were cut back, 4 bases at V and 0 bases at J, with 11 bases in the middle. CDR1 and CDR2 (germline): SGHKS, YYEKEE (reference sequence). The CDR3 coding sequence is TGTGCCAGCAGCCCCTCTGCGGGCTCTGGGGCCAACGTCCTGACTTTC. It encodes CASSPSAGSGANVLTF.